The rows below give T cell receptor beta chains drawn from one sample of a study of human T cells and chemical hapten exposure. TCRdb redid the calling of the RACE reads with MiXCR, one entry per CDR3 protein. The sample consists of about 51,000 distinct CDR3 sequences, approximately 9.8% of them appearing once. The starting material was whole blood, obtained in connection with sensitization to the hapten diphenylcyclopropenone (DPC). The receptors stem from a woman in her 40s with alopecia areata. Some clones in this sample may be carry-over from other donors' samples. CDR3s include the opening cysteine and the closing phenylalanine or tryptophan. The order of the fields is J gene, V gene, CDR3 protein.

J: TRBJ2-4; V: TRBV6-2/TRBV6-3; CDR3: CASTTPAKNIQYF
J: TRBJ1-2; V: TRBV7-9; CDR3: CASSKGYGYTF
J: TRBJ1-1; V: TRBV2; CDR3: CASRSYENTEAFF
J: TRBJ1-1; V: TRBV10-3; CDR3: CAISSGVNTEAFF
J: TRBJ2-3; V: TRBV27; CDR3: CASSLQAGAYTDTQYF
J: TRBJ2-7; V: TRBV20-1; CDR3: CSARAPSRNNEQYF
J: TRBJ2-2; V: TRBV6-2/TRBV6-3; CDR3: CASSYSSQFRTGLFF
J: TRBJ1-3; V: TRBV7-7; CDR3: CARAGISGNTIYF
J: TRBJ1-2; V: TRBV7-9; CDR3: CASSPGQAYGYTF
J: TRBJ2-7; V: TRBV5-6; CDR3: CASSLGNRPLIGEQYF
J: TRBJ2-7; V: TRBV28; CDR3: CATLGTPSYEQYF
J: TRBJ2-5; V: TRBV3-1; CDR3: CASSQAPLDGGPYNQETQYF
J: TRBJ2-1; V: TRBV5-1; CDR3: CASSLARVDEQFF
J: TRBJ2-7; V: TRBV29-1; CDR3: CSVEGVSTHEQYF
J: TRBJ2-5; V: TRBV5-1; CDR3: CASSLEGLAGSETQYF
J: TRBJ2-2; V: TRBV7-9; CDR3: CASSRSGTDNTGELFF
J: TRBJ2-2; V: TRBV28; CDR3: CASSRGTSVEDTGELFF
J: TRBJ2-1; V: TRBV6-6; CDR3: CASSYVQGAYNEQFF
J: TRBJ1-2; V: TRBV27; CDR3: CASSFGLDYGYTF
J: TRBJ2-1; V: TRBV29-1; CDR3: CSVVWRGASHEQFF
J: TRBJ2-1; V: TRBV3-1; CDR3: CASRRASGGMNEQFF
J: TRBJ1-5; V: TRBV2; CDR3: CASRLGQDKGQPQHF
J: TRBJ2-7; V: TRBV4-2; CDR3: CASSQDGGPGEQYF
J: TRBJ2-6; V: TRBV5-8; CDR3: CASSLRSYASSGANVLTF
J: TRBJ2-5; V: TRBV2; CDR3: CASSGGRGQETQYF
J: TRBJ1-1; V: TRBV6-5; CDR3: CASSYISPGIGTPEAFF
J: TRBJ1-6; V: TRBV6-1; CDR3: CASSGALRLGNNSPLHF
J: TRBJ2-7; V: TRBV20-1; CDR3: CSARVSEPYEQYF
J: TRBJ1-2; V: TRBV28; CDR3: CASRAQGINYGYTF
J: TRBJ2-7; V: TRBV6-6; CDR3: CASRRDREVTYEQYF
J: TRBJ2-3; V: TRBV29-1; CDR3: CSVGHPGDTQYF
J: TRBJ2-6; V: TRBV7-6; CDR3: CASSLGGTGANVLTF
J: TRBJ2-1; V: TRBV3-1; CDR3: CASSQSARGAKRSYNEQFF
J: TRBJ2-3; V: TRBV11-2; CDR3: CASSLGAGGHSDTQYF
J: TRBJ2-3; V: TRBV7-2; CDR3: CASSLADYRADTQYF
J: TRBJ1-3; V: TRBV2; CDR3: CATHHREEAGNTIYF
J: TRBJ2-1; V: TRBV18; CDR3: CASSQEGWEQFF
J: TRBJ1-5; V: TRBV2; CDR3: CASNPDREQPQHF
J: TRBJ2-1; V: TRBV23-1; CDR3: CASSRETEEQFF
J: TRBJ2-4; V: TRBV29-1; CDR3: CSVERAGGGNIQYF
J: TRBJ1-4; V: TRBV7-2; CDR3: CASSLGGLINEKLFF
J: TRBJ2-7; V: TRBV5-1; CDR3: CASSFPGPQQYF
J: TRBJ2-1; V: TRBV12-3/TRBV12-4; CDR3: CASTSDPGGHNEQFF
J: TRBJ1-1; V: TRBV28; CDR3: CASSLDRVAEAFF
J: TRBJ2-2; V: TRBV2; CDR3: CASSGTGTYTGELFF
J: TRBJ2-2; V: TRBV12-3/TRBV12-4; CDR3: CASSDTLTGTGELFF
J: TRBJ2-3; V: TRBV30; CDR3: CAWRWRGGDTQYF
J: TRBJ2-1; V: TRBV29-1; CDR3: CSVEDRVWDNEQFF
J: TRBJ2-7; V: TRBV5-1; CDR3: CASRFGTPYEQYF
J: TRBJ2-5; V: TRBV5-4; CDR3: CASSLMGVETQYF
J: TRBJ1-1; V: TRBV29-1; CDR3: CSVPTGTADTEAFF
J: TRBJ2-7; V: TRBV6-1; CDR3: CATSLGGQDEQYF
J: TRBJ2-7; V: TRBV7-6; CDR3: CASSLEGLWGDEQYF
J: TRBJ2-3; V: TRBV28; CDR3: CASSPTPLIADTQYF
J: TRBJ1-3; V: TRBV10-3; CDR3: CAISFSWAESGNTIYF
J: TRBJ2-1; V: TRBV20-1; CDR3: CSARDWAGESTEQFF
J: TRBJ1-2; V: TRBV4-2; CDR3: CATSQDWTTLHGYTF